This passage covers 8 T cell receptor beta chains from one sample sequenced in a study of human T cells and chemical hapten exposure. As for time point: healthy volunteer bleed at 2 weeks. Researchers extracted total RNA from unfractionated whole blood. TCRdb re-analysed the RACE reads in MiXCR, keeping a single row per CDR3 protein. The sample has just over 90,000 distinct CDR3 sequences; around 9% are singletons. Source material: whole blood. The receptor source for this set is a female donor in good health. Some clones in this sample may be carry-over from other donors' samples.

On this clonotype itself: One end of the junction is discordant with germline, which a read error may explain. The V and J genes are TRBV11-2 and TRBJ2-5; 7 bases align to TRBD1. Per germline, CDR1 SGHAT and CDR2 FQNNGV. The CDR3 contains 13 residues. In DNA form, the CDR3 reads TGTGTCAGCAGCCCAGGGGGACCCGCCACCCAGTACTTC. It specifies CVSSPGGPATQYF.

The chain links TRBV6-1 to TRBJ1-3; TRBD1 is a possible D gene (6 bases). Germline lookup yields CDR1 MNHNS and CDR2 SASEGT. The CDR3 runs 15 residues. Trimming removed 4 bases from V and 2 bases from J, with 12 bases in between. CDR3 protein: CASSVDSGTGNTIYF. CDR3 coding DNA: TGTGCCAGCAGTGTGGACAGTGGGACTGGAAACACCATATATTTT.

V is TRBV20-1 and J is TRBJ2-3; weak D call: TRBD1 (5 bases). CDR1 DFQATT and CDR2 SNEGSKA come from the germline V gene (reference sequence). Trimming took 5 bases from V and 0 from J, leaving 9 bases between them. The CDR3 loop spans 13 amino acids. As DNA, the CDR3 is TGCAGTGCTCTGACAGCGAGCACAGATACGCAGTATTTT. Residues: CSALTASTDTQYF.

This clonotype was observed a handful of times. The CDR3 region is CASRIHLNTEAFF. The CDR3 DNA follows: TGTGCCAGCAGGATACACCTGAACACTGAAGCTTTCTTT. This rearrangement joins TRBV6-5 to TRBJ1-1; no definite D call. Trimming removed 6 bases from V and 0 bases from J, with 8 bases in between. The CDR3 consists of 13 residues. The V gene's germline CDR1 is MNHEY and CDR2 SVGAGI.

The chain has TRBV10-3 and TRBJ2-1; TRBD2 agrees at 14 bases. Germline lookup yields CDR1 ENHRY and CDR2 SYGVKD. Trimming at V came to 6 bases and at J to 4 bases, leaving 5 bases not matched to a gene. The CDR3 is 16 residues long. The CDR3 coding sequence is TGTGCCATCAGAACAGGGACTAGCGGGGGATACAATGAGCAGTTCTTC. It codes for CAIRTGTSGGYNEQFF.

This clonotype was detected many times. V and J are TRBV12-3 or TRBV12-4 and TRBJ2-1, with D perhaps TRBD2 (5 bases). V dropped 4 bases and J dropped 0 bases, with 19 bases sitting between them. The CDR3 has 18 residues. CDR3 nucleotides: TGTGCCAGCAGTTCTCGCGGGCCGCTCACCCGCTCCTACAATGAGCAGTTCTTC. Amino acid sequence: CASSSRGPLTRSYNEQFF.

The V call is TRBV20-1, the J call TRBJ2-6, with a tentative D call TRBD1 (5 bases). Per germline, CDR1 DFQATT and CDR2 SNEGSKA (reference sequence). The length of the CDR3 is 16 residues. Deletions cut 0 bases from V and 3 bases from J, with 12 bases between. As DNA, the CDR3 is TGCAGTGCTAGAGATCCCGACAGTTTTGGGGCCAACGTCCTGACTTTC. It translates to CSARDPDSFGANVLTF.

V is TRBV29-1 and J is TRBJ2-5; a possible D gene is TRBD2 (5 bases). The ends were cut back, 0 bases at V and 5 bases at J, with 22 bases in the middle. CDR1 and CDR2 from the germline V gene are SQVTM and ANQGSEA. CDR3 length: 17 amino acids. CDR3 sequence reads: CSVEDPQAPEDRETQYF. The CDR3 DNA sequence: TGCAGCGTTGAAGATCCCCAGGCACCGGAGGATCGGGAGACCCAGTACTTC.